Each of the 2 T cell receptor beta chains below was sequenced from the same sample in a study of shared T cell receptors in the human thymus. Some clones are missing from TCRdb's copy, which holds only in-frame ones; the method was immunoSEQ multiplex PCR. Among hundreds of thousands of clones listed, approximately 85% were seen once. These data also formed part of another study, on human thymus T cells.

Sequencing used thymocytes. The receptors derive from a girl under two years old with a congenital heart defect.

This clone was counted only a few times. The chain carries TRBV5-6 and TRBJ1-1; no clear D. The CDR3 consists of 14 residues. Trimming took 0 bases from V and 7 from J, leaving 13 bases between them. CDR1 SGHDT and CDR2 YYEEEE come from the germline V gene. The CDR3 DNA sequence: TGTGCCAGCAGCTTGGGTGAGGATTTACTTGAAGCTTTCTTT. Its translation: CASSLGEDLLEAFF.

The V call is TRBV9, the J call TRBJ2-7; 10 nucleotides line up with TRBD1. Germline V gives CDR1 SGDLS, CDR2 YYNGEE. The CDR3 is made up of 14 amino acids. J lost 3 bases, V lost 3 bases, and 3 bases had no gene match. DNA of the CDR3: TGTGCCAGCAGCGCGGGGACAGGGGTCTACGAGCAGTACTTC. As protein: CASSAGTGVYEQYF.